This entry features one TCR beta chain sequence. This entry comes from a study of CD8 T cells in Susac syndrome. Trimming removed 0 bases from V and 5 bases from J, with 11 bases in between. This CDR3 region has 14 residues. The germline CDR1 and CDR2 sequences are SEHNR and FQNEAQ (reference sequence). Random hexamers were used to reverse transcribe the RNA input (about 0.5 to 1 ug). Via MiXCR, TCRdb re-called the immunoSEQ multiplex PCR reads, giving one row per CDR3 protein. Here the sample spans tens of thousands of distinct CDR3 sequences, about 93% being singletons. The TCR comes from a human donor with Susac syndrome. Sample: CD4+ T cells from PBMCs. The V gene is TRBV7-9, the J gene TRBJ2-7; the D is unclear. The CDR3 DNA is TGTGCCAGCAGCTTAGCGAACTCGGCCCACGAGCAGTACTTC. Its translation is CASSLANSAHEQYF.